The TCR beta chain described here comes from a study of blood T cell repertoires in COVID-19 (dated by TCRdb to the early 2020s). Background on the whole study: Samples from collaborators originated in the United States, Italy and Spain and spanned both the acute and convalescent phases of COVID-19. Where available, HLA class I and class II types were taken from metadata supplied by the sample provider and were not determined by assay-based typing. The dataset comprised deeply sampled blood TCRbeta repertoires from subjects exposed to, actively infected with, or recovered from COVID-19. Samples were obtained from the ongoing ImmuneRACE study (first 160 participants) and from 1,254 subjects provided by 6 global collaborators. The prospective study material was composed of cDNA or gDNA derived from T cells, B-cell-depleted T cells, or PBMCs. The repertoires were released in a freely available public database meant as a resource for research on the immune response to SARS-CoV-2. The sample metadata nearly always contained a de-identified subject ID, COVID-19 status, age in years and sex. Overall results and qualifications from the work: How much clinical and demographic metadata was included differed by source and by participant, and the metadata was provided uncurated.

The collaborating institutions used their own protocols to collect whole blood in K2EDTA tubes. For TCRbeta analysis, collaborators shipped samples as frozen whole blood, isolated PBMCs, or DNA extracted from either of those sample types. The germline V and J ends show losses of 3 bases and 12 bases respectively, and no gene match explains 9 bases of the junction. The germline V gene (reference sequence) specifies SEHNR as CDR1 and FQNEAQ as CDR2. Reading from cysteine to phenylalanine, the CDR3 counts 13 amino acids. Of the read, only the CDR3 DNA is kept; its 39 bases are in frame from base 1. TCRbeta CDR3 regions were amplified from genomic DNA by means of the immunoSEQ Assay, a bias-controlled multiplex PCR. The authors' pipeline ran thus. The number of nucleated cells in each sample was estimated by amplification of reference gene primers within the assay. To quantify the absolute abundance of each unique TCRbeta CDR3 rearrangement, sequence reads were collapsed and filtered. For each sample, productive Simpson clonality was calculated by taking the square root of Simpson's diversity index across productive rearrangements. TCRdb stores this immuneACCESS table with in-frame sequences only. Part of the clones is absent; in the studies checked, under half of the shortfall reflects unresolved V genes, and no reason is known for the rest. V and J calls and clone size are copied from that table; D and trimming were computed from the DNA. The sample table holds fewer than 300,000 clones, of which about 76% were seen once. The top ten constitute roughly 2.9% of the sample.

As for this clone: Its antigen remains unidentified. No base quality values were provided; no much bigger clone lies one nucleotide off.

This chain joins TRBV7-9 to TRBJ1-2, with 8 bases matching TRBD1. Sequenced sample: peripheral blood. This clonotype was obtained from a woman aged 60 to 75 with active or convalescent COVID-19. At the DNA level, the sequence is TGTGCCAGCAGCTTCCCAGGGGGCGGTTACAACACCTTC. It is translated as CASSFPGGGYNTF. With the rest looked up from the reference TRBV7-9 and TRBJ1-2 genes rather than sequenced, the full variable domain is DTGVSQNPRHKITKRGQNVTFRCDPISEHNRLYWYRQTLGQGPEFLTYFQNEAQLEKSRLLSDRFSAERPKGSFSTLEIQRTEQGDSAMYLCASSFPGGGYNTFGSGTRLTVV.